The 14 T cell receptor beta chains in this list originate from one sample, sequenced in a study of regulatory T cells in long-lasting Graves disease. Combining iRepertoire HTBI primers with Arm-PCR of CDR3 regions, the authors built TCR beta libraries. TCRdb fed the multiplex PCR reads into MiXCR, producing one record per CDR3 protein. The sample comprises 500,000 to 700,000 distinct CDR3 sequences, about 30% of which are singletons, and about two fifths rests with the top ten. Time point here: persistent/refractory GD, antithyroid drugs over 5 years with positive TRAb. TCR sequences were obtained from RNA taken from PBMCs. Sequencing was performed on peripheral blood mononuclear cells (PBMCs), taken when the disease was refractory, from a patient treated with antithyroid drugs. These receptors were obtained from a female donor with Graves disease.

V usage is TRBV19 and J usage is TRBJ1-2; no definite D call. Germline CDR1 LNHDA, CDR2 SQIVND (reference sequence). CDR3 length: 13 amino acids. V shed 5 bases and J shed 1 base, with 8 bases lying between them. The CDR3 DNA follows: TGTGCCAGTAGTTGGCAGATTAACTATGGCTACACCTTC. Translation: CASSWQINYGYTF. Full variable domain (rest looked up from reference TRBV19 and TRBJ1-2): DGGITQSPKYLFRKEGQNVTLSCEQNLNHDAMYWYRQDPGQGLRLIYYSQIVNDFQKGDIAEGYSVSREKKESFPLTVTSAQKNPTAFYLCASSWQINYGYTFGSGTRLTVV.

The table lists this clonotype with many counts. V gene TRBV12-3 or TRBV12-4 combines with J gene TRBJ1-1; tentative D call: TRBD1 (6 bases). V shed 5 bases and J shed 2 bases, with 21 bases lying between them. The CDR3 runs to 17 residues. CDR3: CASSRRDRTEFNTEAFF. The CDR3 bases are TGTGCCAGCAGTCGAAGAGACAGGACGGAATTCAACACTGAAGCTTTCTTT.

This chain uses TRBV20-1 with TRBJ2-7, with unresolved D. Looked up from germline, CDR1 is DFQATT and CDR2 is SNEGSKA (reference sequence). CDR3 size: 14 residues. Trimming stripped 3 bases from V and 4 bases from J, with 16 bases between. CDR3 loop: CSASNDWEKYEQYF. CDR3 nucleotides: TGCAGTGCTAGCAACGACTGGGAAAAGTACGAGCAGTACTTC.

The V and J genes are TRBV12-3 or TRBV12-4 and TRBJ2-7, with a possible D match to TRBD2 (6 bases). The ends were cut back, 4 bases at V and 6 bases at J, with 19 bases in the middle. The CDR3 length is 15 residues. The CDR3 region has the DNA TGTGCCAGCAGTTCCCGAGCGGGCCCTTACCTCGAGCAGTACTTC. It yields the protein CASSSRAGPYLEQYF.

This clonotype has just a few counts. The genes are TRBV20-1 and TRBJ1-1; tentative D call: TRBD1 (5 bases). Germline loops: CDR1 DFQATT, CDR2 SNEGSKA (reference sequence). V was clipped by 0 bases and J by 4 bases, with 15 bases between them. CDR3 length: 15 residues. DNA of the CDR3: TGCAGTGCTAGAGACCGTTTTGCGGGGGGCACTGAAGCTTTCTTT. Its protein is CSARDRFAGGTEAFF.

V and J are TRBV27 and TRBJ2-7, with 9 positions matching TRBD2. With V trimmed by 5 bases and J by 9 bases, 20 bases remained unmatched. CDR1 and CDR2 (germline): MNHEY, SMNVEV (reference sequence). This CDR3 comprises 17 residues. The chain's CDR3 is CASSPLRAGGFLLTQYF. CDR3 bases: TGTGCCAGCAGTCCGCTTAGAGCGGGAGGTTTCCTACTAACGCAGTACTTC.

V usage is TRBV29-1 and J usage is TRBJ2-1, with D perhaps matching TRBD1 (5 bases). The germline CDR1 and CDR2 sequences are SQVTM and ANQGSEA. This CDR3 has 12 residues. Trimming stripped 3 bases from V and 10 bases from J, with 13 bases between. The CDR3 nucleotides read TGCAGCGTTGAGATCGGCAGGGTCGAGCAGTTCTTC. Translation: CSVEIGRVEQFF.

This chain links TRBV7-9 with TRBJ1-2; D gene unclear. The V gene's germline CDR1 is SEHNR and CDR2 FQNEAQ (reference sequence). CDR3 length: 11 residues. Trimming stripped 5 bases from V and 8 bases from J, with 9 bases between. CDR3 coding DNA: TGTGCCAGCAGCCCCATACGCGGCTACACCTTC. It encodes CASSPIRGYTF.

The sample holds a few counts of this clonotype. The chain recombines TRBV24-1 with TRBJ1-5; D not resolved. The V gene lost 0 bases and the J gene lost 1 base, with 3 bases spanning the gap. Looked up from germline, CDR1 is KGHDR and CDR2 is SFDVKD. This CDR3 spans 14 amino acids. CDR3 sequence (DNA): TGTGCCACCAGTGATTTGTTAAGCAATCAGCCCCAGCATTTT. Protein: CATSDLLSNQPQHF.

There are a few counts of this clonotype. The chain has TRBV6-1 and TRBJ2-2, with D perhaps being TRBD1 or TRBD2 (6 bases each). The germline V gene encodes CDR1 MNHNS and CDR2 SASEGT. The V and J ends lost 6 bases and 5 bases respectively, with 13 bases between them. The CDR3 runs 14 residues. The CDR3 region is CASRGGQSTGELFF. The CDR3, as DNA: TGTGCCAGCAGAGGGGGGCAGTCAACCGGGGAGCTGTTTTTT.

CDR3 sequence (DNA): TGTGCCAGCAGTGAAGTTGCGGGGATGAACACTGAAGCTTTCTTT. It codes for CASSEVAGMNTEAFF. The chain carries TRBV6-2 or TRBV6-3 and TRBJ1-1; D call uncertain. The V gene lost 5 bases and the J gene lost 0 bases, with 13 bases spanning the gap. Germline CDR1 reads MNHEY; CDR2 reads SVGEGT. The CDR3 runs 15 residues.

Regarding this clonotype: The CDR3 ends on some other residue instead of the conserved phenylalanine or tryptophan, so this is likely a read error. V usage is TRBV5-5 and J usage is TRBJ1-1; maybe TRBD1 (6 bases). Germline V CDR1 and CDR2: SGHKS, YYEKEE (reference sequence). V was clipped by 0 bases and J by 0 bases, with 9 bases between them. The CDR3 consists of 15 residues. For the CDR3, the DNA is TGTGCCAGCAGCTTGGGGCAGGGGATGAACACTGAAGCTTTCTCT. Amino acids: CASSLGQGMNTEAFS.

This clonotype was found many times. The V and J genes are TRBV12-3 or TRBV12-4 and TRBJ2-7; D is possibly TRBD2 (5 bases). Trimming took off 3 bases at V and 2 bases at J, with 14 bases between the two ends. CDR3 length: 15 amino acids. DNA for the CDR3: TGTGCCAGCAGTTTTCGGGTGGGAGATGCCTACGAGCAGTACTTC. Its protein is CASSFRVGDAYEQYF.

This chain connects TRBV6-1 to TRBJ1-1; 8 bases are a match to TRBD1. The CDR3 spans 12 residues. J gave up 7 bases and V 6 bases, and 4 bases lay outside the gene matches. Germline V CDR1 and CDR2: MNHNS, SASEGT. This chain's CDR3 is CASSIQGGEAFF. The CDR3 DNA reads as TGTGCCAGCAGCATACAGGGGGGTGAAGCTTTCTTT.